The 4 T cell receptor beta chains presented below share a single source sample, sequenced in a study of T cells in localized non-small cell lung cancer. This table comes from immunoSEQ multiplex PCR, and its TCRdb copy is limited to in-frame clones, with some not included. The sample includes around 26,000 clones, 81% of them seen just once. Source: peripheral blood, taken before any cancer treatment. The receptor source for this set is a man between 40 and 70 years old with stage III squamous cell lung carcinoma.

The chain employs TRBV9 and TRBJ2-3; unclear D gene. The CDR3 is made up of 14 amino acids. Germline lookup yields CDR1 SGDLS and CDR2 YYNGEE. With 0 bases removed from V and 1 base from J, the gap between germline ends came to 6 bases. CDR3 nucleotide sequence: TGTGCCAGCAGCGTAGCACCCCGCACAGATACGCAGTATTTT. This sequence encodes CASSVAPRTDTQYF.

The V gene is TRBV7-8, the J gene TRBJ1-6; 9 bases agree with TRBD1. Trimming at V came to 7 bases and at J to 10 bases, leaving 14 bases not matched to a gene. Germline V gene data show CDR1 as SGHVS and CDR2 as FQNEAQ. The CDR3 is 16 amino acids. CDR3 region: CASTALWGQGGSPLHF. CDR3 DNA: TGTGCCAGCACCGCCTTGTGGGGACAGGGTGGATCACCCCTCCACTTT.

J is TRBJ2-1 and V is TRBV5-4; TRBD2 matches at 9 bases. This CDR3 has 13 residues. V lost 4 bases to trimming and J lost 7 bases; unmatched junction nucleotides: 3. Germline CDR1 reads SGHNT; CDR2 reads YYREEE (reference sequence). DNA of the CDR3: TGTGCCAGCAGCCAAGCGGGGGGAAATGAGCAGTTCTTC. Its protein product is CASSQAGGNEQFF. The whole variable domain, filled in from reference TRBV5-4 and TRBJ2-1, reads ETGVTQSPTHLIKTRGQQVTLRCSSQSGHNTVSWYQQALGQGPQFIFQYYREEENGRGNFPPRFSGLQFPNYSSELNVNALELDDSALYLCASSQAGGNEQFFGPGTRLTVL.

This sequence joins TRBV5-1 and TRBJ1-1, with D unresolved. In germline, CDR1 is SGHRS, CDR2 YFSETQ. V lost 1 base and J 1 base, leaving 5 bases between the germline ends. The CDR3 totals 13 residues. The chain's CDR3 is CASSLTPNTEAFF. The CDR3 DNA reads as TGCGCCAGCAGCTTGACACCGAACACTGAAGCTTTCTTT.